This TCR beta chain was captured by sequencing in a study of blood T cell repertoires in COVID-19. Study in general: Spain, Italy and the United States supplied samples that represented acute and convalescent COVID-19.

Participants' reported clinical history set cohort assignment. Per the study methods: Nucleated cell counts were estimated from reference gene primer amplification. The assay was immunoSEQ multiplex PCR, and TCRdb's table has in-frame clones only and misses some. V, J and clone size derive from that table, while D and trimming were established from the DNA sequence. The table has around 480,000 clones, approximately 86% seen once. CDR1 is LGHDT and CDR2 is YNNKEL in the germline V gene (reference sequence). The V and J ends lost 2 bases and 1 base, in that order; junction bases with no gene match: 10. The CDR3 sequence is 17 residues long.

The chain is built from TRBV3-1 (or the pseudogene TRBV3-2) and TRBJ1-2, with TRBD1 matching 7 bases. The material sequenced was PBMCs or T cells enriched from blood (not recorded which). The sequence was obtained from a woman under 30 who had recovered from COVID-19. DNA for the CDR3: TGTGCCAGCAGCCAATATCCCGGGACAGTGGATAACTATGGCTACACCTTC. Protein sequence: CASSQYPGTVDNYGYTF.